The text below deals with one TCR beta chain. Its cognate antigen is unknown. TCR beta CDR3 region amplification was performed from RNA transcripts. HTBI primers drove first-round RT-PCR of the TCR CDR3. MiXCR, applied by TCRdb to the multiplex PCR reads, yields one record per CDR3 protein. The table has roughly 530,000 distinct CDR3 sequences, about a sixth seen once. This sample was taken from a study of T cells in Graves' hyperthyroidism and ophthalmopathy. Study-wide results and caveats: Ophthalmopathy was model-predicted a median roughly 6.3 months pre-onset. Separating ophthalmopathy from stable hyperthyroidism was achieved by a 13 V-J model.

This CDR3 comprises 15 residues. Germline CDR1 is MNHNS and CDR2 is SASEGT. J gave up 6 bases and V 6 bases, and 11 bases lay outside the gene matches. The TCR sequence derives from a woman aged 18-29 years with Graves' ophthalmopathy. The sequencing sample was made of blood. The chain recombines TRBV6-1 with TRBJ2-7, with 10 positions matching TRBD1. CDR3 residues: CASSRRGQGSAEQYF. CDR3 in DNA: TGTGCCAGCAGCCGTCGGGGACAGGGGTCGGCCGAGCAGTACTTC.